This T cell receptor beta chain was retrieved from a study of blood T cell repertoires in COVID-19. The CDR3 extends over 15 amino acids. Germline values: CDR1 SEHNR, CDR2 FQNEAQ (reference sequence). With 7 bases removed from V and 0 bases from J, the gap between germline ends came to 12 bases. Those who participated ranged in age from roughly 18 to 95 years and resided in 20 to 30 US areas. Here immunoSEQ multiplex PCR was the method, and the copy in TCRdb shows in-frame clones only, minus some. The sample has roughly 250,000 clones; 88% are singletons. V usage is TRBV7-9 and J usage is TRBJ1-4; possible D gene TRBD1, 6 bases. The TCR sequence derives from a woman aged 40 to 50 who had been exposed to COVID-19. Material for sequencing was PBMCs or T cells enriched from blood (not recorded which). CDR3: CASTSRTATNEKLFF. As DNA, the CDR3 is TGTGCCAGCACCTCAAGGACAGCAACTAATGAAAAACTGTTTTTT.